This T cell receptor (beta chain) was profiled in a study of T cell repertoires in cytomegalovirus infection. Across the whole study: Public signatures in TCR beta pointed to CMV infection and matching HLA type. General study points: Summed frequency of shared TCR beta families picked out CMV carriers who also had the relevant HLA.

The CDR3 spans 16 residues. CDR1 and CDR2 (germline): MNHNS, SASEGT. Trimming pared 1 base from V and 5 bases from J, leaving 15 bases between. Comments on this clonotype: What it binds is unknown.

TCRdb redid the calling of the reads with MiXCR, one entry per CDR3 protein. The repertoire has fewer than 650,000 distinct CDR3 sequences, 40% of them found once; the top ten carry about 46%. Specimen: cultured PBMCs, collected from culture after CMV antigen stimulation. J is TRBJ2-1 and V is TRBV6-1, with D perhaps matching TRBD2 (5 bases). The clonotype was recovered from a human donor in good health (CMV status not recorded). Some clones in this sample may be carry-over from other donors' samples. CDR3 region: CASSEGLRVADNEQFF. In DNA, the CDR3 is TGTGCCAGCAGTGAAGGACTGAGGGTCGCCGACAATGAGCAGTTCTTC.